These 14 T cell receptor beta chains were sequenced from one sample in a study of monozygotic twins with inflammatory bowel disease. TCRdb reanalyzed the 5' RACE reads and collapses them to one entry per CDR3 protein, without DNA. The sample data list some 130,000 distinct CDR3 sequences. The sequenced sample consisted of blood. These receptors all come from a human donor with ulcerative colitis or Crohn's disease, or a healthy co-twin of an affected twin (not recorded which).

V usage is TRBV25-1 and J usage is TRBJ2-3. The CDR3 runs 11 residues. CDR1 and CDR2 (germline): MGHDK, SYGVNS. CDR3 region: CASGRIDTQYF.

The chain couples TRBV19 to TRBJ2-3; TCRdb proposes TRBD2, but this gene call is untestable without DNA. The germline V gene encodes CDR1 LNHDA and CDR2 SQIVND (reference sequence). The CDR3 consists of 13 residues. The CDR3 protein is CASSGASREVSYF.

The chain is built from TRBV20-1 and TRBJ2-7; TCRdb outputs TRBD1, but without DNA this stays unchecked. The CDR3 contains 14 residues. The germline V gene encodes CDR1 DFQATT and CDR2 SNEGSKA (reference sequence). Here the CDR3 reads CSASTPGQGHEQYF.

V gene TRBV7-9 combines with J gene TRBJ2-1; TCRdb gives TRBD1 as the D gene, but with no DNA this cannot be confirmed. The CDR3 totals 16 residues. Germline V gene sequence: CDR1 SEHNR, CDR2 FQNEAQ (reference sequence). The CDR3 sequence is CASSFIQGPRGNEQFF.

The genes are TRBV27 and TRBJ1-2; TCRdb calls TRBD1, which cannot be checked without DNA. Germline CDR1 and CDR2: MNHEY and SMNVEV (reference sequence). The CDR3 loop spans 15 amino acids. CDR3 region: CASSLSRATNYGYTF.

J is TRBJ2-5 and V is TRBV20-1; the TRBD2 assignment by TCRdb is unverifiable without DNA. The CDR3 loop spans 12 amino acids. Per the germline V gene, CDR1 is DFQATT and CDR2 is SNEGSKA (reference sequence). The CDR3 here is CSAVGLGETQYF.

The chain links TRBV4-1 to TRBJ2-1; TCRdb's D call of TRBD2 is untestable without DNA. There are 17 residues in the CDR3. Germline CDR1 and CDR2: MGHRA and YSYEKL. CDR3 region: CASSQEASGRPHNEQFF.

The chain employs TRBV5-1 and TRBJ2-7; without DNA, the TCRdb call of TRBD2 cannot be checked. CDR3 length: 17 residues. Germline V gene sequence: CDR1 SGHRS, CDR2 YFSETQ. CDR3 amino acids: CASSYGLAGGPTYEQYF.

The chain employs TRBV9 and TRBJ1-6; TCRdb designates TRBD1, a call that cannot be tested without DNA. The V gene's germline CDR1 is SGDLS and CDR2 YYNGEE. CDR3 size: 14 residues. CDR3 residues: CASALTGTNSPLHF. Combining the CDR3 with reference TRBV9 and TRBJ1-6 gives the whole variable domain DSGVTQTPKHLITATGQRVTLRCSPRSGDLSVYWYQQSLDQGLQFLIQYYNGEERAKGNILERFSAQQFPDLHSELNLSSLELGDSALYFCASALTGTNSPLHFGNGTRLTVT.

This rearrangement joins TRBV29-1 to TRBJ2-3; TCRdb lists TRBD1, though no DNA is available to test this call. The CDR3 is made up of 16 amino acids. The germline V gene encodes CDR1 SQVTM and CDR2 ANQGSEA. The CDR3 is CSVTRVVGISPDTQYF.

The chain carries TRBV20-1 and TRBJ1-2. The CDR3 runs 13 residues. Germline CDR1 is DFQATT and CDR2 is SNEGSKA (reference sequence). The CDR3 region is CSARRQTGYGYTF.

CDR3 loop: CAWMGSPVGTLNTEAFF. V usage is TRBV30 and J usage is TRBJ1-1; absent DNA, TCRdb's TRBD1 call cannot be checked. This CDR3 has 17 residues. Germline V gene data show CDR1 as GTSNPN and CDR2 as SVGIG (reference sequence).

The rearrangement uses TRBV24-1 and TRBJ1-2; TCRdb calls TRBD1, which cannot be checked without DNA. The CDR3 totals 13 residues. Germline V gene lookup returns CDR1 KGHDR and CDR2 SFDVKD. CDR3 loop: CATSDETGFGYTF.

The chain employs TRBV28 and TRBJ2-5; TCRdb lists TRBD2, though no DNA is available to test this call. The CDR3 loop spans 16 amino acids. Germline lookup yields CDR1 MDHEN and CDR2 SYDVKM. CDR3 amino acids: CASSVRLAGVGETQYF.